Each of the 17 T cell receptor beta chains below was sequenced from the same sample in a study of T cell responses to AZD1222 COVID-19 vaccine (dated by TCRdb to the early 2020s). The library was generated by the immunoSEQ multiplex PCR assay. The clones in this table, taken by TCRdb from immuneACCESS, are in-frame only. Not every clone is retained; where verified, under half of the shortfall comes from an unresolved V gene, and the cause of the rest is unknown. This sample is represented by 150,000 to 180,000 clones; 88% of them were singletons. The ten largest clones capture less than 3.5% of the sample. The time point label of this sample denotes: baseline before first vaccination. The sequencing here drew on peripheral blood, taken on day 0 of AZD1222 vaccination. The origin of the receptors is an adult in good health.

The V gene is TRBV2, the J gene TRBJ1-1; 8 bases align to TRBD1. The CDR3 consists of 15 residues. The ends lost 5 bases at V and 0 bases at J; junction bases unmatched: 5. Germline V gene data show CDR1 as SNHLY and CDR2 as FYNNEI. DNA for the CDR3: TGTGCCAGCAGTCCTACAGGGGGGGTGAACACTGAAGCTTTCTTT. Its translation is CASSPTGGVNTEAFF.

This chain connects TRBV3-1 (or the pseudogene TRBV3-2) to TRBJ1-1; the D gene is possibly TRBD1 (5 bases). CDR1 is LGHDT, CDR2 YNNKEL, per germline (reference sequence). The CDR3 consists of 13 residues. The germline V and J ends were trimmed by 4 bases and 5 bases, with 11 bases remaining between them. CDR3 in DNA: TGTGCCAGCAGCCCCCAGGGCAGGACTGAAGCTTTCTTT. It specifies CASSPQGRTEAFF.

J is TRBJ1-2 and V is TRBV5-6; D uncertain. Per germline, CDR1 SGHDT and CDR2 YYEEEE. Trimming left V 6 bases short and J 4 bases short, with 19 bases between. This CDR3 has 15 residues. The CDR3 DNA reads as TGTGCCAGCACCAATAAGGAACGAGTCTTCTATGGCTACACCTTC. Translating gives CASTNKERVFYGYTF.

The chain uses TRBV4-1 and TRBJ1-5; D possibly corresponds to TRBD1 (5 bases). CDR1 and CDR2 (germline): MGHRA, YSYEKL. There are 15 residues in the CDR3. Trimming removed 0 bases at V and 4 bases at J, with 10 bases between. The CDR3 nucleotides read TGCGCCAGCAGCCAAGAATTCGGGGGGAATCAGCCCCAGCATTTT. It yields the protein CASSQEFGGNQPQHF.

This sequence joins TRBV5-1 and TRBJ2-3; TRBD2 matches 8 bases. The CDR3 has 13 residues. V lost 7 bases, J lost 0 bases, and 1 base stayed unmatched. CDR1 is SGHRS and CDR2 is YFSETQ in the germline V gene. The CDR3: CASREGSTDTQYF. Written as DNA, the CDR3 is TGCGCCAGCCGGGAGGGGAGCACAGATACGCAGTATTTT.

The chain recombines TRBV4-1 with TRBJ2-3, with D tentatively TRBD2 (5 bases). This CDR3 has 13 residues. Trimming cost V 0 bases and J 7 bases, with 8 bases left between them. Germline V gives CDR1 MGHRA, CDR2 YSYEKL. This CDR3 is CASSQDQRYTQYF. CDR3 DNA sequence: TGCGCCAGCAGCCAAGACCAGCGGTATACGCAGTATTTT.

J is TRBJ2-2 and V is TRBV4-3; 8 bases match TRBD1. The CDR3 length is 16 residues. V gave up 2 bases and J gave up 4 bases; unmatched junction bases: 6. Germline V lookup: CDR1 LGHNA, CDR2 YSLEER. CDR3 bases: TGCGCCAGCAGCCAACCGACAGGGGCGGGCACCGGGGAGCTGTTTTTT. Translated: CASSQPTGAGTGELFF.

The chain couples TRBV7-2 to TRBJ2-1, with 8 bases lining up with TRBD2. Germline V gene data show CDR1 as SGHTA and CDR2 as FQGNSA. The CDR3 sequence is 16 residues long. Trimming cost V 1 base and J 2 bases; bases outside gene matches: 4. The CDR3 nucleotides read TGTGCCAGCAGCTTAGTGGGCGGGGGGACCTACAATGAGCAGTTCTTC. This translates into CASSLVGGGTYNEQFF.

The chain combines TRBV2 with TRBJ2-7; the D gene is possibly TRBD2 (5 bases). Looked up from germline, CDR1 is SNHLY and CDR2 is FYNNEI. This CDR3 comprises 11 residues. Trimming removed 9 bases from V and 4 bases from J, with 10 bases in between. In DNA, the CDR3 is TGTGCCAGTACCCTAGCTTACGAGCAGTACTTC. Encoded protein: CASTLAYEQYF.

The chain couples TRBV6-4 to TRBJ1-1; a possible D gene is TRBD1 (6 bases). The CDR3 is 15 amino acids. Trimming took off 10 bases at V and 6 bases at J, with 24 bases between the two ends. Germline V gene data show CDR1 as MRHNA and CDR2 as SNTAGT. Written as DNA, the CDR3 is TGTGCCACCGACACCGCCCCGGGACACAGCGCTGAAGCTTTCTTT. Translating gives CATDTAPGHSAEAFF.

The rearrangement joins TRBV18 to TRBJ1-1; D call uncertain. Germline V gene lookup returns CDR1 KGHSH and CDR2 LQKENI. This CDR3 has 14 amino acids. V was trimmed by 2 bases and J by 1 base, leaving 8 bases between them. This CDR3 reads CASSPTPGNTEAFF. The CDR3 DNA reads as TGTGCCAGCTCACCAACTCCAGGGAACACTGAAGCTTTCTTT.

This chain uses TRBV5-4 with TRBJ2-7; D unresolved. CDR3 length: 15 amino acids. Germline V gene lookup returns CDR1 SGHNT and CDR2 YYREEE (reference sequence). Trimming removed 4 bases from V and 5 bases from J, with 19 bases in between. The CDR3 spells CASSTPTRSHDEQYF. DNA of the CDR3: TGTGCCAGCAGCACCCCGACCCGAAGTCATGACGAGCAGTACTTC.

This rearrangement joins TRBV3-1 (or the pseudogene TRBV3-2) to TRBJ1-1; a possible D gene is TRBD1 (5 bases). The CDR3 runs 13 residues. The germline gives CDR1 LGHDT, CDR2 YNNKEL (reference sequence). Trimming removed 0 bases at V and 10 bases at J, with 12 bases between. CDR3 in DNA: TGTGCCAGCAGCCAAGATGGCAGGGTTAGAGCTTTCTTT. Translation gives CASSQDGRVRAFF.

This rearrangement joins TRBV3-1 (or the pseudogene TRBV3-2) to TRBJ2-2; D call uncertain. Looked up from germline, CDR1 is LGHDT and CDR2 is YNNKEL (reference sequence). The CDR3 loop spans 13 amino acids. The germline V and J ends were trimmed by 0 bases and 7 bases, with 6 bases remaining between them. CDR3 in DNA: TGTGCCAGCAGCCAAGAGGGGATCGGGGAGCTGTTTTTT. Translation gives CASSQEGIGELFF.

The chain employs TRBV19 and TRBJ1-5; TRBD1 might be the D (6 bases). CDR1 and CDR2 (germline): LNHDA, SQIVND (reference sequence). There are 14 residues in the CDR3. With 3 bases removed from V and 1 base from J, the gap between germline ends came to 7 bases. The CDR3 is CASSMGASNQPQHF. In nucleotides, the CDR3 is TGTGCCAGTAGTATGGGGGCCAGCAATCAGCCCCAGCATTTT. Looking up the rest from reference TRBV19 and TRBJ1-5 gives the full variable domain: DGGITQSPKYLFRKEGQNVTLSCEQNLNHDAMYWYRQDPGQGLRLIYYSQIVNDFQKGDIAEGYSVSREKKESFPLTVTSAQKNPTAFYLCASSMGASNQPQHFGDGTRLSIL.

The V gene is TRBV6-2 or TRBV6-3, the J gene TRBJ1-2; D uncertain. The CDR3 totals 14 residues. Looked up from germline, CDR1 is MNHEY and CDR2 is SVGEGT. The V and J ends lost 0 bases and 6 bases respectively, with 11 bases between them. The CDR3 region has the DNA TGTGCCAGCAGTTACTCCGGCAAGATGGATGGCTACACCTTC. Translating it yields CASSYSGKMDGYTF.

As DNA, the CDR3 is TGTGCCAGCAGTTCTCCGGGACTAGCGGATACCGAGCAGTTCTTC. It translates to CASSSPGLADTEQFF. The chain has TRBV2 and TRBJ2-1; 11 positions agree with TRBD2. V trimming: 5 bases; J trimming: 10 bases; junction bases outside the gene matches: 10. The CDR3 sequence is 15 residues long. Germline values: CDR1 SNHLY, CDR2 FYNNEI.